This record covers a single T cell receptor (beta chain). The sample originates from a study of blood T cell repertoires in COVID-19. As for the study in general: Samples of COVID-19 (acute and convalescent) were obtained from the United States, Italy and Spain. From T cells, B-cell-depleted T cells, or PBMCs came the material, which was cDNA or gDNA.

Authors' processing steps: From reference gene primer amplification, estimates of nucleated cell counts were derived. Clones were sequenced by immunoSEQ multiplex PCR, and TCRdb holds only the in-frame ones, with some missing. That table is the source of V, J and clone size, and D and trimming were worked out from the DNA. Of approximately 140,000 clones in the sample, 85% to 90% were seen once. The sample consisted of peripheral blood. The clonotype was recovered from a woman in her forties with acute or convalescent COVID-19.

The CDR3 region is CSASVLGRNTEAFF. CDR3 nucleotide sequence: TGCAGTGCTAGTGTCCTGGGGAGGAACACTGAAGCTTTCTTT. The chain employs TRBV20-1 and TRBJ1-1; D uncertain. The CDR3 runs to 14 residues. The germline gives CDR1 DFQATT, CDR2 SNEGSKA (reference sequence). V was clipped by 3 bases and J by 1 base, with 12 bases between them.